The 5 T cell receptor beta chains presented below share a single source sample, sequenced in a study of blood T cell repertoires in COVID-19. Method: immunoSEQ multiplex PCR; TCRdb's copy keeps in-frame clones and lacks some. This table holds tens of thousands of clones, about 85% found once. The sequenced sample was peripheral blood. Receptors originate from a woman in her sixties or seventies with active COVID-19.

This rearrangement joins TRBV6-6 to TRBJ2-3; no firm D call. V shed 6 bases and J shed 4 bases, with 17 bases lying between them. CDR1 is MNHNY, CDR2 SVGAGI, per germline (reference sequence). The CDR3 extends over 15 amino acids. For the CDR3, the DNA is TGTGCCAGCAGAGCTACCTCATCTTGGTCAGATACGCAGTATTTT. Protein: CASRATSSWSDTQYF.

This chain connects TRBV9 to TRBJ1-4, with D hard to call. The germline V and J ends were trimmed by 0 bases and 4 bases, with 7 bases remaining between them. Germline V gene sequence: CDR1 SGDLS, CDR2 YYNGEE. There are 14 residues in the CDR3. CDR3 DNA sequence: TGTGCCAGCAGCGTAGGGCAGTATAATGAAAAACTGTTTTTT. This encodes CASSVGQYNEKLFF.

CDR3 bases: TGTGCCAGCAGCTTAGCGGGAGGAGACTACGAGCAGTACTTC. Protein: CASSLAGGDYEQYF. V is TRBV11-2 and J is TRBJ2-7; 7 nucleotides line up with TRBD2. There are 14 residues in the CDR3. V was pared by 1 base and J by 3 bases, with 3 bases of the junction left unmatched. CDR1 SGHAT and CDR2 FQNNGV come from the germline V gene. Variable domain in full (rest from reference TRBV11-2 and TRBJ2-7): EAGVAQSPRYKIIEKRQSVAFWCNPISGHATLYWYQQILGQGPKLLIQFQNNGVVDDSQLPKDRFSAERLKGVDSTLKIQPAKLEDSAVYLCASSLAGGDYEQYFGPGTRLTVT.

The chain uses TRBV6-5 and TRBJ1-2; TRBD1 agrees at 11 bases. Looked up from germline, CDR1 is MNHEY and CDR2 is SVGAGI. Trimming took 7 bases from V and 3 from J; bases not matched to a gene: 7. This CDR3 region has 15 residues. The CDR3 DNA sequence: TGTGCCAGCACCCCGGGACAGGGGGGGGACTATGGCTACACCTTC. It is translated as CASTPGQGGDYGYTF.

The genes are TRBV7-3 and TRBJ1-1; D is uncertain. This CDR3 region has 13 residues. Germline V gene lookup returns CDR1 SGHTA and CDR2 FQGTGA. Trimming left V 6 bases short and J 3 bases short, with 11 bases between. CDR3 sequence (DNA): TGTGCCAGCAGTTTACGCGGGGACACTGAAGCTTTCTTT. This translates into CASSLRGDTEAFF.